What follows are 25 T cell receptor beta chains derived from one specimen sequenced in a study of neoadjuvant anti-PD-1 for oral cavity cancer. Measured with immunoSEQ multiplex PCR; TCRdb has only the in-frame clones, and not every one. There are some 22,000 clones in the sample; under 30% occur only once, and roughly a sixth lies in the top ten. Time point meaning: after neoadjuvant nivolumab, at surgical resection. Material: tumor tissue, obtained after nivolumab (anti-PD-1) treatment. The receptors here all came from a person aged 35-79 years with oral cavity squamous cell carcinoma.

The genes are TRBV9 and TRBJ1-3; D gene unclear. Trimming shortened V by 2 bases and J by 2 bases, and 2 bases separated the two germline ends. The germline V gene encodes CDR1 SGDLS and CDR2 YYNGEE. The CDR3 sequence is 12 residues long. This CDR3 is CASSVTGNTIYF. The CDR3 DNA sequence: TGTGCCAGCAGCGTCACTGGAAACACCATATATTTT. The full variable domain, completed using reference TRBV9 and TRBJ1-3, is DSGVTQTPKHLITATGQRVTLRCSPRSGDLSVYWYQQSLDQGLQFLIQYYNGEERAKGNILERFSAQQFPDLHSELNLSSLELGDSALYFCASSVTGNTIYFGEGSWLTVV.

This clone turned up a few times. V and J are TRBV7-3 and TRBJ2-3; 7 nucleotides line up with TRBD1. The V gene's germline CDR1 is SGHTA and CDR2 FQGTGA. The CDR3 has 13 residues. V was pared by 5 bases and J by 1 base, with 0 bases of the junction left unmatched. The CDR3 sequence: CASSDRGTDTQYF. The CDR3 nucleotides are TGTGCCAGCAGCGACAGGGGCACAGATACGCAGTATTTT.

The gene calls are TRBV9 and TRBJ1-1, with D perhaps TRBD1 (6 bases). The CDR3 runs 14 residues. V lost 0 bases and J 10 bases, leaving 16 bases between the germline ends. Germline CDR1 reads SGDLS; CDR2 reads YYNGEE. The CDR3, as DNA: TGTGCCAGCAGCGTAGCTTCTGGGGGGCCCAGAGCTTTCTTT. It codes for CASSVASGGPRAFF.

The CDR3 spells CSVASGTGGFATNEKLFF. CDR3 nucleotide sequence: TGCAGCGTTGCCTCCGGGACAGGGGGTTTTGCAACTAATGAAAAACTGTTTTTT. The V gene is TRBV29-1, the J gene TRBJ1-4; the match to TRBD1 covers 11 bases. Germline-derived CDR1 and CDR2 are SQVTM and ANQGSEA. V was pared by 4 bases and J by 0 bases, with 10 bases of the junction left unmatched. The CDR3 totals 18 residues.

This clone was seen a handful of times. The chain has TRBV18 and TRBJ1-2, with D maybe TRBD1 (6 bases). Trimming removed 2 bases at V and 8 bases at J, with 15 bases between. The CDR3 consists of 14 residues. Germline CDR1 and CDR2: KGHSH and LQKENI. In DNA form, the CDR3 reads TGTGCCAGCTCACCAGACCCGACAGGTTTCGGCTACACCTTC. It specifies CASSPDPTGFGYTF.

This clone was observed a few times. The chain employs TRBV12-5 and TRBJ2-5; no definite D call. The germline V gene has CDR1 LGHNT and CDR2 FRNRAP. The CDR3 totals 13 residues. V lost 1 base and J lost 4, with 7 bases in between. DNA of the CDR3: TGTGCTAGTGGTTTGGGTTCTGGAGAGACCCAGTACTTC. Its protein product is CASGLGSGETQYF.

This clone has more than one count but fewer than ten. The rearrangement joins TRBV19 to TRBJ1-5; 7 bases are shared with TRBD1. CDR1 and CDR2 from the germline V gene are LNHDA and SQIVND (reference sequence). The V and J ends lost 7 bases and 4 bases, in that order; junction bases with no gene match: 7. CDR3 size: 14 residues. The CDR3 sequence: CASNRGFPNQPQHF. DNA of the CDR3: TGTGCCAGTAACAGGGGTTTCCCTAATCAGCCCCAGCATTTT.

The chain joins TRBV28 to TRBJ2-6; no clear D. The CDR3 loop spans 16 amino acids. In germline, CDR1 is MDHEN, CDR2 SYDVKM. The germline V and J ends were trimmed by 6 bases and 0 bases, with 12 bases remaining between them. In DNA form, the CDR3 reads TGTGCCAGCAGAGTTCAAGCGTCCTCTGGGGCCAACGTCCTGACTTTC. Its translation is CASRVQASSGANVLTF.

The chain has TRBV2 and TRBJ2-3; D might be TRBD2 (6 bases). The CDR3 is 13 amino acids. Germline CDR1 reads SNHLY; CDR2 reads FYNNEI. V dropped 6 bases and J dropped 2 bases, with 9 bases sitting between them. The chain's CDR3 is CASRASATDTQYF. In DNA form, the CDR3 reads TGTGCCAGCAGGGCTAGCGCCACAGATACGCAGTATTTT.

This clone has at least ten counts. V gene TRBV7-9 combines with J gene TRBJ1-2; D is unclear. V shed 5 bases and J shed 8 bases, with 18 bases lying between them. CDR3 length: 14 residues. Germline V gene sequence: CDR1 SEHNR, CDR2 FQNEAQ (reference sequence). The CDR3 DNA follows: TGTGCCAGCAGCATACCTGGCTACTCTGAGGGCTACACCTTC. This translates into CASSIPGYSEGYTF.

The chain has TRBV11-2 and TRBJ2-2, with TRBD1 matching over 8 bases. Unmatched junction bases numbered 7, after V lost 4 bases and J lost 6 bases. Germline values: CDR1 SGHAT, CDR2 FQNNGV. CDR3 length: 15 residues. CDR3 sequence: CASSSGTGYPGELFF. In nucleotides, the CDR3 is TGTGCCAGCAGCTCCGGGACAGGCTACCCCGGGGAGCTGTTTTTT.

The V gene is TRBV6-1, the J gene TRBJ2-2; no reliable D call. The V end lost 7 bases, the J end lost 5 bases, and 8 bases lay between the germline ends. CDR3 length equals 12 residues. Germline-derived CDR1 and CDR2 are MNHNS and SASEGT. Here the CDR3 reads CASKRRTGELFF. The DNA for the CDR3 is TGTGCCAGCAAAAGGCGGACCGGGGAGCTGTTTTTT.

This clone has only a few counts. The chain carries TRBV5-4 and TRBJ2-2, with 15 bases lining up with TRBD2. CDR1 and CDR2 from the germline V gene are SGHNT and YYREEE (reference sequence). V dropped 4 bases and J dropped 3; count of bases not matched to a gene: 4. The CDR3 runs to 17 residues. CDR3 in amino acids: CASSLGTSGRYTGELFF. Here the CDR3 DNA reads TGTGCCAGCAGCCTAGGGACTAGCGGGAGGTACACCGGGGAGCTGTTTTTT.

This clone was seen more than once but under ten times. V and J are TRBV5-1 and TRBJ2-3; 9 nucleotides line up with TRBD1. The V segment lost 2 bases and the J segment 3 bases; nucleotides outside the gene matches: 4. Germline values: CDR1 SGHRS, CDR2 YFSETQ. The CDR3 spans 15 residues. In nucleotides, the CDR3 is TGCGCCAGCAGCTTATTGGGACAGGGAACAGATACGCAGTATTTT. Its protein product is CASSLLGQGTDTQYF.

This chain joins TRBV7-9 and TRBJ1-1; 7 bases map to TRBD1. Trimming cost V 5 bases and J 5 bases; bases outside gene matches: 8. The CDR3 consists of 14 residues. The germline gives CDR1 SEHNR, CDR2 FQNEAQ (reference sequence). The CDR3 nucleotides read TGTGCCAGCAGCCCAGACAGGGTATGGACTGAAGCTTTCTTT. Translation: CASSPDRVWTEAFF.

This clone was seen more than once but under ten times. The chain joins TRBV27 to TRBJ1-1; no clear D. In germline, CDR1 is MNHEY, CDR2 SMNVEV (reference sequence). This CDR3 is built from 13 residues. Trimming left V 3 bases short and J 4 bases short, with 9 bases between. Written as DNA, the CDR3 is TGTGCCAGCAGTTTCGGGTTCGGCACTGAAGCTTTCTTT. It specifies CASSFGFGTEAFF.

CDR3 nucleotide sequence: TGTGCCAGTAGGCGGGAACAGTACAATGAGCAGTTCTTC. Translation gives CASRREQYNEQFF. This sequence joins TRBV2 and TRBJ2-1, with D perhaps TRBD2 (6 bases). The germline V gene has CDR1 SNHLY and CDR2 FYNNEI. V lost 9 bases and J lost 4, with 13 bases in between. The CDR3 has 13 residues.

This clone was counted a few times. The chain carries TRBV27 and TRBJ1-5; TRBD1 might be the D (6 bases). Germline loops: CDR1 MNHEY, CDR2 SMNVEV (reference sequence). V dropped 6 bases and J dropped 7 bases, with 13 bases sitting between them. This CDR3 has 13 residues. The CDR3: CASRPQGYQPQHF. Written as DNA, the CDR3 is TGTGCCAGCAGACCACAGGGTTACCAGCCCCAGCATTTT.

The chain links TRBV5-1 to TRBJ1-4; TRBD1 might be the D (5 bases). CDR3 length: 15 residues. Germline lookup yields CDR1 SGHRS and CDR2 YFSETQ. V was shortened by 0 bases and J by 6 bases, with 12 bases between the two germline ends. CDR3 DNA: TGCGCCAGCAGCTTGGCCGGGACGAAGGATGAAAAACTGTTTTTT. Amino acids: CASSLAGTKDEKLFF.

This sequence joins TRBV28 and TRBJ2-7; TRBD1 agrees at 8 bases. The CDR3 covers 14 residues. Germline trimming cut 7 bases from V and 2 bases from J; bases unmatched to any gene: 7. CDR1 is MDHEN and CDR2 is SYDVKM in the germline V gene. DNA of the CDR3: TGTGCCAGCAACCAACAGGGGGTTGCCTACGAGCAGTACTTC. Its protein product is CASNQQGVAYEQYF.

This clone occurred a few times. The V gene is TRBV28, the J gene TRBJ2-3; D possibly corresponds to TRBD1 (6 bases). This CDR3 comprises 17 residues. The germline V gene encodes CDR1 MDHEN and CDR2 SYDVKM. With 6 bases removed from V and 2 bases from J, the gap between germline ends came to 21 bases. DNA of the CDR3: TGTGCCAGCAGGCTATCCTTGACAGGCGGTCCCACAGATACGCAGTATTTT. Its protein product is CASRLSLTGGPTDTQYF. Looking up the rest from reference TRBV28 and TRBJ2-3 gives the full variable domain: DVKVTQSSRYLVKRTGEKVFLECVQDMDHENMFWYRQDPGLGLRLIYFSYDVKMKEKGDIPEGYSVSREKKERFSLILESASTNQTSMYLCASRLSLTGGPTDTQYFGPGTRLTVL.

This sequence joins TRBV29-1 and TRBJ2-7; possibly TRBD1 or TRBD2 for D (5 bases each). Germline CDR1 and CDR2: SQVTM and ANQGSEA. This CDR3 has 13 residues. V was shortened by 4 bases and J by 7 bases, with 17 bases between the two germline ends. CDR3 amino acids: CSVALTASGEQYF. For the CDR3, the DNA is TGCAGCGTTGCCCTGACAGCGTCGGGGGAGCAGTACTTC.

The chain recombines TRBV13 with TRBJ1-2; D uncertain. This CDR3 is 13 amino acids long. Trimming pared 5 bases from V and 2 bases from J, leaving 9 bases between. Per germline, CDR1 PRHDT and CDR2 FYEKMQ (reference sequence). This chain's CDR3 is CASSEQPNYGYTF. In DNA form, the CDR3 reads TGTGCCAGCAGCGAGCAGCCCAACTATGGCTACACCTTC.

This clone was seen repeatedly, ten times or more. The J gene is TRBJ2-4, the V gene TRBV19, with D unclear. The germline gives CDR1 LNHDA, CDR2 SQIVND (reference sequence). Trimming took off 8 bases at V and 0 bases at J, with 5 bases between the two ends. This CDR3 is built from 12 residues. The CDR3, as DNA: TGTGCCAGTGGGCGAGCCAAAAACATTCAGTACTTC. It is translated as CASGRAKNIQYF.

This clone was picked up many times. This chain joins TRBV7-6 and TRBJ1-1, with 7 positions matching TRBD1. The CDR3 has 17 residues. V shed 1 base, J shed 5 bases, and the junction held 13 bases outside the gene matches. Germline loops: CDR1 SGHVS, CDR2 FNYEAQ. The CDR3 DNA follows: TGTGCCAGCAGCTTAGGACACTTTAAGGGGGCGCGTACTGAAGCTTTCTTT. Encoded protein: CASSLGHFKGARTEAFF.